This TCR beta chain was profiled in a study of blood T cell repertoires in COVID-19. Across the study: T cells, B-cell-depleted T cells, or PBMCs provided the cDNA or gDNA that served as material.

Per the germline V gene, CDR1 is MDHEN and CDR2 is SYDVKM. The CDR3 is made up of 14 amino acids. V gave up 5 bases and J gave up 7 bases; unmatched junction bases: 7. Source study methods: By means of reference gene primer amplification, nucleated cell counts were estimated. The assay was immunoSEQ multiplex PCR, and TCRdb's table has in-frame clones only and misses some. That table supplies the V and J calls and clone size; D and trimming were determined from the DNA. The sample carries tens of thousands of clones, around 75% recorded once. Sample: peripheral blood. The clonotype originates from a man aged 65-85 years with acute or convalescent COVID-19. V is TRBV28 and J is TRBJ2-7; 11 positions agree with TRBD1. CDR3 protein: CASSLPDRGREQYF. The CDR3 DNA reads TGTGCCAGCAGTCTCCCGGACAGGGGGCGGGAGCAGTACTTC.